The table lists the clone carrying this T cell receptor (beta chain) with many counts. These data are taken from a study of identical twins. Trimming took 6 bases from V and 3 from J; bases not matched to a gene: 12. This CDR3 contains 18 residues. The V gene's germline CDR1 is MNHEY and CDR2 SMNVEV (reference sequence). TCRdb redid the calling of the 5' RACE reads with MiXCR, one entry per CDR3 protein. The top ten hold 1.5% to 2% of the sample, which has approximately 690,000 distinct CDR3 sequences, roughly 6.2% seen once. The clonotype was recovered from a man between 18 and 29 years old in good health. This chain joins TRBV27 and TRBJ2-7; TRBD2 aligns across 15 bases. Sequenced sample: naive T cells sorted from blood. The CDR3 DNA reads TGTGCCAGCAGCCCCGGACTAGCGGGAGGGGGTCCCTTCTACGAGCAGTACGTC. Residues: CASSPGLAGGGPFYEQYV.